One and the same sample provided the 28 T cell receptor beta chains below, sequenced in a study of T cell responses to AZD1222 COVID-19 vaccine. The protocol was immunoSEQ multiplex PCR, while the TCRdb copy is restricted to in-frame clones and leaves out a portion. The sample lists 150,000 to 200,000 clones, approximately 86% seen once, with around 7.9% in the top ten. The source material was peripheral blood, sampled on day 0 of AZD1222 vaccination. These receptors came from an adult in good health.

This rearrangement joins TRBV6-5 to TRBJ2-7; a possible D gene is TRBD1 (6 bases). This CDR3 spans 16 amino acids. V lost 0 bases and J 5 bases, leaving 17 bases between the germline ends. The germline V gene has CDR1 MNHEY and CDR2 SVGAGI. CDR3 sequence: CASSYSWSTGRDEQYF. The DNA for the CDR3 is TGTGCCAGCAGTTACTCGTGGTCGACAGGACGGGACGAGCAGTACTTC.

The rearrangement links TRBV29-1 to TRBJ2-5, with D possibly TRBD2 on 6 matching bases. Germline lookup yields CDR1 SQVTM and CDR2 ANQGSEA. This CDR3 has 13 residues. Trimming cost V 6 bases and J 5 bases, with 16 bases left between them. The CDR3 spells CSVGSGFGETQYF. In DNA, the CDR3 is TGCAGCGTAGGGAGCGGGTTCGGGGAGACCCAGTACTTC.

This clone was seen a few times. The chain is built from TRBV7-6 and TRBJ2-7, with 8 bases aligning to TRBD1. The length of the CDR3 is 13 residues. Trimming removed 5 bases from V and 5 bases from J; junction bases left unmatched: 5. Per germline, CDR1 SGHVS and CDR2 FNYEAQ. The CDR3 protein is CASSTNRGDEQYF. As DNA, the CDR3 is TGTGCCAGCAGCACCAACAGGGGGGACGAGCAGTACTTC. Filled out from reference TRBV7-6 and TRBJ2-7, the complete variable domain reads GAGVSQSPRYKVTKRGQDVALRCDPISGHVSLYWYRQALGQGPEFLTYFNYEAQQDKSGLPNDRFSAERPEGSISTLTIQRTEQRDSAMYRCASSTNRGDEQYFGPGTRLTVT.

This clone was seen once. This sequence joins TRBV11-2 and TRBJ2-5; D uncertain. CDR3 length equals 12 residues. Germline-derived CDR1 and CDR2 are SGHAT and FQNNGV. V shed 8 bases and J shed 5 bases, with 12 bases lying between them. This chain's CDR3 is CASSYLGETQYF. As DNA, the CDR3 is TGTGCCAGCTCCTATCTCGGGGAGACCCAGTACTTC.

A note on this clone: Within the sample, other DNA sequences also encode this same CDR3. The chain has TRBV12-3 or TRBV12-4 and TRBJ2-7; the D gene is possibly TRBD2 (6 bases). This CDR3 has 13 residues. V lost 3 bases to trimming and J lost 3 bases, with 9 bases between them. The CDR3 reads CASSFAGSYEQYF. The CDR3 coding sequence is TGTGCCAGCAGTTTCGCGGGAAGCTACGAGCAGTACTTC.

The chain employs TRBV25-1 and TRBJ2-1; no firm D call. The ends were cut back, 4 bases at V and 5 bases at J, with 12 bases in the middle. CDR3 length: 14 amino acids. Germline-derived CDR1 and CDR2 are MGHDK and SYGVNS. The CDR3 sequence: CASSVMGTNNEQFF. In DNA form, the CDR3 reads TGTGCCAGCAGTGTAATGGGCACCAACAATGAGCAGTTCTTC.

This clone turned up a few times. This sequence joins TRBV15 and TRBJ2-7; D unclear. CDR1 and CDR2 from the germline V gene are LNHNV and YYDKDF (reference sequence). The CDR3 spans 12 residues. V was shortened by 5 bases and J by 2 bases, with 7 bases between the two germline ends. Here the CDR3 reads CATSGMTYEQYF. DNA of the CDR3: TGTGCCACCAGCGGGATGACCTACGAGCAGTACTTC.

A remark on this clone: In the same sample, other DNA sequences code for this CDR3. The chain employs TRBV6-5 and TRBJ2-7, with a tentative D call TRBD1 (7 bases). Trimming removed 6 bases at V and 6 bases at J, with 12 bases between. This CDR3 has 12 residues. Per the germline V gene, CDR1 is MNHEY and CDR2 is SVGAGI. CDR3 loop: CASSYRGGEQYF. The CDR3 DNA sequence: TGTGCCAGCAGCTACAGGGGAGGCGAGCAGTACTTC.

The chain recombines TRBV18 with TRBJ1-4; the D is unclear. The CDR3 has 13 residues. Germline V gives CDR1 KGHSH, CDR2 LQKENI. V lost 3 bases and J 3 bases, leaving 5 bases between the germline ends. The CDR3 protein is CASSPGSNEKLFF. The CDR3 DNA reads as TGTGCCAGCTCACCGGGATCTAATGAAAAACTGTTTTTT.

V and J are TRBV3-1 (or the pseudogene TRBV3-2) and TRBJ2-5; D is possibly TRBD2 (5 bases). Germline CDR1 reads LGHDT; CDR2 reads YNNKEL (reference sequence). This CDR3 has 14 residues. V was cut by 4 bases and J by 1 base, with 10 bases left in between. This CDR3 reads CASSRPDFQETQYF. CDR3 nucleotide sequence: TGTGCCAGCAGCCGCCCGGACTTCCAAGAGACCCAGTACTTC.

The V call is TRBV28, the J call TRBJ2-5; no definite D call. Germline values: CDR1 MDHEN, CDR2 SYDVKM. Trimming stripped 7 bases from V and 2 bases from J, with 11 bases between. The CDR3 has 13 residues. The CDR3 DNA is TGTGCCAGCACAACTTTAGGGCAAGAGACCCAGTACTTC. Its protein is CASTTLGQETQYF.

J is TRBJ2-7 and V is TRBV5-1, with TRBD1 as a possible D gene (6 bases). Germline assignment: CDR1 SGHRS and CDR2 YFSETQ. The CDR3 sequence is 14 residues long. V lost 5 bases and J 2 bases, leaving 14 bases between the germline ends. The CDR3 spells CASSKGDTAYEQYF. The CDR3 DNA is TGCGCCAGCAGTAAGGGGGACACCGCCTACGAGCAGTACTTC.

This chain joins TRBV5-1 and TRBJ1-2; no clear D gene. Germline V gene lookup returns CDR1 SGHRS and CDR2 YFSETQ. The CDR3 spans 12 residues. Trimming took off 0 bases at V and 6 bases at J, with 6 bases between the two ends. The CDR3 coding sequence is TGCGCCAGCAGCTTGGATGGAGATGGCTACACCTTC. Residues: CASSLDGDGYTF.

This clone was seen just once. The rearrangement links TRBV15 to TRBJ2-1, with 9 bases fitting TRBD1. Trimming at V came to 2 bases and at J to 7 bases, leaving 6 bases not matched to a gene. Germline V CDR1 and CDR2: LNHNV, YYDKDF (reference sequence). CDR3 length: 15 residues. The CDR3 coding sequence is TGTGCCACCAGCAGATCGGGGACAGGGAGGAATGAGCAGTTCTTC. It translates to CATSRSGTGRNEQFF. The full variable domain, with the rest looked up from reference TRBV15 and TRBJ2-1, is DAMVIQNPRYQVTQFGKPVTLSCSQTLNHNVMYWYQQKSSQAPKLLFHYYDKDFNNEADTPDNFQSRRPNTSFCFLDIRSPGLGDTAMYLCATSRSGTGRNEQFFGPGTRLTVL.

This chain links TRBV24-1 with TRBJ2-3; TRBD1 or TRBD2 may be the D gene (5 bases each). The V end was cut by 3 bases, the J end by 5 bases, with 17 bases between. Germline V gene data show CDR1 as KGHDR and CDR2 as SFDVKD. This CDR3 has 16 amino acids. Written as DNA, the CDR3 is TGTGCCACCAGTGATCCTGGGACGGGAATAGGAGATACGCAGTATTTT. This encodes CATSDPGTGIGDTQYF.

DNA of the CDR3: TGTGCCACCAGTGATCCCTCGGGCGGATCCTACGAGCAGTACTTC. This encodes CATSDPSGGSYEQYF. This chain uses TRBV24-1 with TRBJ2-7; no clear D gene. From germline, CDR1 is KGHDR and CDR2 SFDVKD. This CDR3 region has 15 residues. Trimming took off 3 bases at V and 1 base at J, with 12 bases between the two ends.

This clone was counted once. V usage is TRBV19 and J usage is TRBJ2-3; D is undetermined. The length of the CDR3 is 17 residues. Germline V gene data show CDR1 as LNHDA and CDR2 as SQIVND (reference sequence). Between the trimmed V and J ends, which lost 1 base and 1 base, there was a span of 15 bases. The chain's CDR3 is CASSIGRIVERTDTQYF. The CDR3 bases are TGTGCCAGTAGTATAGGGCGGATTGTTGAGCGCACAGATACGCAGTATTTT.

V usage is TRBV15 and J usage is TRBJ1-5; unclear D gene. The germline V and J ends were trimmed by 7 bases and 5 bases, with 9 bases remaining between them. CDR1 is LNHNV, CDR2 YYDKDF, per germline (reference sequence). CDR3 size: 12 residues. The CDR3, as DNA: TGTGCCACCACCAACACCGATCAGCCCCAGCATTTT. Amino acids: CATTNTDQPQHF.

This clone has more than one count but fewer than ten. V is TRBV20-1 and J is TRBJ1-2; D possibly corresponds to TRBD1 (5 bases). Germline V gene sequence: CDR1 DFQATT, CDR2 SNEGSKA (reference sequence). The CDR3 runs to 10 residues. The CDR3 is CSPGGSGYTF. In DNA form, the CDR3 reads TGCAGCCCCGGGGGGTCCGGCTACACCTTC.

The gene calls are TRBV20-1 and TRBJ2-3; TRBD1 might be the D (6 bases). The V gene's germline CDR1 is DFQATT and CDR2 SNEGSKA (reference sequence). Trimming pared 3 bases from V and 4 bases from J, leaving 14 bases between. This CDR3 is built from 14 residues. CDR3 nucleotides: TGCAGTGCTAGTAGCCAGGGGTTGGCAGATACGCAGTATTTT. Amino acid sequence: CSASSQGLADTQYF.

This chain links TRBV9 with TRBJ1-2; 9 bases agree with TRBD1. Germline V gene sequence: CDR1 SGDLS, CDR2 YYNGEE. The CDR3 is 14 residues long. Losses at the gene ends were 4 bases for V and 4 bases for J; bases not matched to a gene: 5. CDR3 amino acids: CASSLEQGAYGYTF. DNA of the CDR3: TGTGCCAGCAGCTTGGAACAGGGGGCCTATGGCTACACCTTC.

The chain combines TRBV30 with TRBJ1-5, with a weak D call TRBD1 (5 bases). Germline CDR1 GTSNPN, CDR2 SVGIG (reference sequence). The CDR3 covers 16 residues. Trimming cost V 4 bases and J 0 bases, with 16 bases left between them. CDR3 residues: CAWTPGGYISNQPQHF. CDR3 sequence (DNA): TGTGCCTGGACTCCTGGGGGTTATATTAGCAATCAGCCCCAGCATTTT.

This rearrangement joins TRBV6-5 to TRBJ2-3; 8 bases line up with TRBD2. Per germline, CDR1 MNHEY and CDR2 SVGAGI. This CDR3 contains 15 residues. With V trimmed by 2 bases and J by 6 bases, 7 bases remained unmatched. The CDR3: CASSYRRGAGDTQYF. CDR3 nucleotide sequence: TGTGCCAGCAGTTACCGGCGGGGGGCCGGGGATACGCAGTATTTT.

V is TRBV19 and J is TRBJ1-5; D perhaps matches TRBD1 (6 bases). The CDR3 runs to 13 residues. Between the trimmed V and J ends, which lost 6 bases and 9 bases, there was a span of 15 bases. CDR1 is LNHDA and CDR2 is SQIVND in the germline V gene (reference sequence). This CDR3 reads CASSRQVEAPQHF. The CDR3, as DNA: TGTGCCAGTAGCCGACAGGTCGAAGCGCCCCAGCATTTT.

CDR3 sequence (DNA): TGTGCCAGCAGCGTAGCGACAGGCTACGAGCAGTACTTC. Amino acid sequence: CASSVATGYEQYF. V is TRBV9 and J is TRBJ2-7; possibly TRBD1 for D (6 bases). Germline V lookup: CDR1 SGDLS, CDR2 YYNGEE. There are 13 residues in the CDR3. V dropped 0 bases and J dropped 3 bases, with 7 bases sitting between them.

CDR3 amino acids: CASGLVHGSSYEQYF. CDR3 nucleotide sequence: TGTGCTAGTGGTTTGGTACATGGCAGCTCCTACGAGCAGTACTTC. V gene TRBV12-5 combines with J gene TRBJ2-7; no clear D. CDR3 length: 15 amino acids. Germline CDR1 is LGHNT and CDR2 is FRNRAP. Trimming pared 0 bases from V and 0 bases from J, leaving 9 bases between.

The chain is built from TRBV3-1 (or the pseudogene TRBV3-2) and TRBJ2-2; D is undetermined. Trimming removed 4 bases at V and 7 bases at J, with 10 bases between. CDR1 is LGHDT and CDR2 is YNNKEL in the germline V gene (reference sequence). The CDR3 is 13 amino acids. Here the CDR3 reads CASSRPGSGELFF. CDR3 sequence (DNA): TGTGCCAGCAGCCGACCGGGTAGCGGGGAGCTGTTTTTT.

J is TRBJ2-2 and V is TRBV7-2; 12 bases align to TRBD2. Germline V gives CDR1 SGHTA, CDR2 FQGNSA. With 4 bases clipped from V and 6 bases from J, the junction kept 3 bases outside the gene matches. The CDR3 spans 15 residues. Written as DNA, the CDR3 is TGTGCCAGCAGCTCAAGGACTAGCGGGGCCGGGGAGCTGTTTTTT. Its protein is CASSSRTSGAGELFF.